The 18 T cell receptor beta chains listed next were all sequenced from one sample in a study of blood T cell repertoires in COVID-19. Assay: immunoSEQ multiplex PCR; the TCRdb copy retains only in-frame clones and omits some. The data hold 150,000 to 200,000 clones, with around 87% observed a single time. Source material: peripheral blood. These receptors all stem from a man between 35 and 55 years old with active or convalescent COVID-19.

The chain couples TRBV4-3 to TRBJ2-2, with 16 bases that match TRBD2. The CDR3 is 19 residues long. Germline V gives CDR1 LGHNA, CDR2 YSLEER. V trimming: 0 bases; J trimming: 6 bases; junction bases outside the gene matches: 7. Here the CDR3 DNA reads TGCGCCAGCAGCCAAGATCAGGGACTAGCGGGGGGGCTCGCCGGGGAGCTGTTTTTT. The encoded protein is CASSQDQGLAGGLAGELFF.

The rearrangement uses TRBV10-3 and TRBJ1-4, with 7 bases identical to TRBD1. V shed 6 bases and J 2 bases; nucleotides not matched to a gene: 0. Germline lookup yields CDR1 ENHRY and CDR2 SYGVKD. The CDR3 contains 13 residues. CDR3 coding DNA: TGTGCCATCAGGGACAGGACTAATGAAAAACTGTTTTTT. Its protein product is CAIRDRTNEKLFF.

The V gene is TRBV19, the J gene TRBJ2-3; 7 bases match TRBD1. J lost 2 bases, V lost 4 bases, and 3 bases had no gene match. CDR3 size: 14 residues. Germline CDR1 and CDR2: LNHDA and SQIVND (reference sequence). This CDR3 reads CASSTGTATDTQYF. The CDR3 region has the DNA TGTGCCAGTAGTACGGGGACAGCCACAGATACGCAGTATTTT.

The chain employs TRBV5-1 and TRBJ1-2, with D possibly TRBD1 on 6 matching bases. This CDR3 is 15 amino acids long. CDR1 and CDR2 from the germline V gene are SGHRS and YFSETQ. The germline V and J ends were trimmed by 3 bases and 4 bases, with 16 bases remaining between them. DNA for the CDR3: TGCGCCAGCAGCTCCCTAAGTGGGGGCGCCTATGGCTACACCTTC. This translates into CASSSLSGGAYGYTF.

The chain employs TRBV11-2 and TRBJ1-5, with 8 bases aligning to TRBD1. The CDR3 has 17 amino acids. Unmatched junction bases numbered 8, after V lost 1 base and J lost 3 bases. CDR1 and CDR2 from the germline V gene are SGHAT and FQNNGV. CDR3 sequence: CASSLGVPGQVNQPQHF. CDR3 DNA sequence: TGTGCCAGCAGCTTAGGGGTGCCGGGACAGGTCAATCAGCCCCAGCATTTT.

V usage is TRBV2 and J usage is TRBJ2-3; 11 nucleotides line up with TRBD2. CDR1 SNHLY and CDR2 FYNNEI come from the germline V gene. The ends lost 5 bases at V and 11 bases at J; junction bases unmatched: 12. This CDR3 contains 15 residues. The CDR3 region is CASSQRVAGGQEQYF. CDR3 nucleotides: TGTGCCAGCAGTCAAAGGGTAGCGGGGGGGCAAGAGCAGTATTTT.

The chain links TRBV5-4 to TRBJ2-7; 7 bases agree with TRBD1. The V gene end was trimmed by 4 bases and the J gene end by 1 base; junction bases not matched to a gene: 8. Germline loops: CDR1 SGHNT, CDR2 YYREEE (reference sequence). This CDR3 spans 15 amino acids. The CDR3 here is CASSPKGAPSYEQYF. CDR3 bases: TGTGCCAGCAGCCCGAAGGGGGCTCCTTCCTACGAGCAGTACTTC.

This sequence joins TRBV30 and TRBJ2-2; D is ambiguous. Germline V gene lookup returns CDR1 GTSNPN and CDR2 SVGIG (reference sequence). V gave up 0 bases and J gave up 0 bases, with 5 bases separating them. There are 14 residues in the CDR3. The CDR3 DNA reads TGTGCCTGGAGTGTATCCACGAACACCGGGGAGCTGTTTTTT. Amino acids: CAWSVSTNTGELFF.

The table lists this clone with a count of one. The chain employs TRBV28 and TRBJ1-1; 7 positions agree with TRBD1. CDR3 length: 15 amino acids. Trimming removed 5 bases from V and 8 bases from J; junction bases left unmatched: 14. Germline assignment: CDR1 MDHEN and CDR2 SYDVKM. The CDR3 nucleotides read TGTGCCAGCAGTATGACAGGGCTCAGGGGTACCGAAGCTTTCTTT. Its translation: CASSMTGLRGTEAFF.

The V and J genes are TRBV18 and TRBJ2-1; D gene unclear. CDR1 and CDR2 from the germline V gene are KGHSH and LQKENI. This CDR3 is 13 amino acids long. Trimming left V 1 base short and J 6 bases short, with 7 bases between. CDR3 nucleotides: TGTGCCAGCTCACCACGCGTACCCAATGAGCAGTTCTTC. It encodes CASSPRVPNEQFF.

This chain links TRBV12-5 with TRBJ1-6; D gene ambiguous. V was clipped by 7 bases and J by 9 bases, with 16 bases between them. Germline V gene sequence: CDR1 LGHNT, CDR2 FRNRAP. The CDR3 runs 14 residues. Written as DNA, the CDR3 is TGTGCTAGTGCCCGGAGTCGCCTAGGTTCACCCCTCCACTTT. As protein: CASARSRLGSPLHF.

This chain joins TRBV9 and TRBJ2-1, with TRBD1 identical over 7 bases. The CDR3 is made up of 16 amino acids. Per the germline V gene, CDR1 is SGDLS and CDR2 is YYNGEE. V lost 3 bases and J lost 6; bases outside the gene matches: 12. CDR3 residues: CASSETGTAEGNEQFF. CDR3 DNA: TGTGCCAGCAGCGAAACCGGGACAGCTGAGGGCAATGAGCAGTTCTTC.

This rearrangement joins TRBV7-9 to TRBJ1-4; D gene unclear. CDR1 is SEHNR and CDR2 is FQNEAQ in the germline V gene (reference sequence). CDR3 size: 15 residues. The ends were cut back, 2 bases at V and 3 bases at J, with 10 bases in the middle. The CDR3 here is CASSLNGRANEKLFF. The CDR3 nucleotides are TGTGCCAGCAGCTTAAACGGGAGAGCTAATGAAAAACTGTTTTTT.

The gene calls are TRBV5-1 and TRBJ2-5; D is possibly TRBD2 (5 bases). The CDR3 has 15 residues. Trimming shortened V by 3 bases and J by 0 bases, and 12 bases separated the two germline ends. Germline CDR1 SGHRS, CDR2 YFSETQ. The chain's CDR3 is CASSWVPSNQETQYF. In nucleotides, the CDR3 is TGCGCCAGCAGCTGGGTTCCTAGCAACCAAGAGACCCAGTACTTC.

The CDR3 region is CAWGTGNDDTQYF. CDR3 DNA sequence: TGTGCCTGGGGGACAGGGAACGATGATACGCAGTATTTT. The gene calls are TRBV30 and TRBJ2-3; 9 bases agree with TRBD1. The CDR3 loop spans 13 amino acids. Trimming cost V 5 bases and J 6 bases; bases outside gene matches: 6. The germline gives CDR1 GTSNPN, CDR2 SVGIG (reference sequence).

The J gene is TRBJ2-6, the V gene TRBV7-9; D gene uncertain. This CDR3 has 14 amino acids. Germline V gene data show CDR1 as SEHNR and CDR2 as FQNEAQ (reference sequence). Between the trimmed V and J ends, which lost 5 bases and 4 bases, there was a span of 9 bases. CDR3 nucleotides: TGTGCCAGCAGCCGGGTTGACGGGGCCAACGTCCTGACTTTC. Its protein product is CASSRVDGANVLTF.

The chain links TRBV3-1 (or the pseudogene TRBV3-2) to TRBJ1-1; 9 bases fit TRBD1. The CDR3 has 13 residues. V trimming: 4 bases; J trimming: 3 bases; junction bases outside the gene matches: 0. Germline CDR1 is LGHDT and CDR2 is YNNKEL (reference sequence). The CDR3 protein is CASSRDRDTEAFF. As DNA, the CDR3 is TGTGCCAGCAGCCGGGACAGGGACACTGAAGCTTTCTTT.

Concerning this clone: This same CDR3 is encoded by further DNA sequences in the sample. The chain is built from TRBV3-1 (or the pseudogene TRBV3-2) and TRBJ1-2, with TRBD1 identical over 8 bases. Trimming at V came to 1 base and at J to 6 bases, leaving 1 base not matched to a gene. Germline assignment: CDR1 LGHDT and CDR2 YNNKEL (reference sequence). The CDR3 loop spans 13 amino acids. CDR3 sequence: CASSQATGDGYTF. CDR3 nucleotides: TGTGCCAGCAGCCAAGCGACAGGGGATGGCTACACCTTC.